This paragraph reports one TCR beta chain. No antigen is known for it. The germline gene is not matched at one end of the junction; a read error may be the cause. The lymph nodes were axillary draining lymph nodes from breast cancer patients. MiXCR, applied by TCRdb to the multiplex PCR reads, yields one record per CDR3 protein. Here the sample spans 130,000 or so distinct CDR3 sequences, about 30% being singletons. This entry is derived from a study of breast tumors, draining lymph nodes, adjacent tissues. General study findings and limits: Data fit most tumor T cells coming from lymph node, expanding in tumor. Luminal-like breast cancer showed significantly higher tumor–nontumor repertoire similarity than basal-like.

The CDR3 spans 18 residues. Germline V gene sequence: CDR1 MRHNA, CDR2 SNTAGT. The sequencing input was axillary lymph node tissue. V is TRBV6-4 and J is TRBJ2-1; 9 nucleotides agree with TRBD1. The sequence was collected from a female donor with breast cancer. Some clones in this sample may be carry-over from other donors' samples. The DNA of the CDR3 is TGTGCCAGCAGTCACTCGATCGTGGGGGACAGGGCTCGCGATGAGCAGTTCTTC. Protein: CASSHSIVGDRARDEQFF.